The sequence of this T cell receptor beta chain was determined in a study of blood T cell repertoires in COVID-19. Study as a whole: Sites in the United States, Italy and Spain provided acute and convalescent COVID-19 samples. PBMCs, B-cell-depleted T cells, or T cells provided the cDNA or gDNA that made up the material.

Per the original methods: Amplification of reference gene primers was used by the study to estimate nucleated cell counts. The repertoire was sequenced with immunoSEQ multiplex PCR; TCRdb's copy has only in-frame clones and lacks some. V and J calls and clone size come straight from that table; D and trimming were deduced from the DNA. The data show roughly 170,000 clones, 70% to 85% seen once. This CDR3 has 14 amino acids. In germline, CDR1 is MNHNS, CDR2 SASEGT. The V and J ends lost 1 base and 4 bases respectively, with 10 bases between them. The rearrangement links TRBV6-1 to TRBJ1-2; TRBD1 is a possible D gene (6 bases). This clonotype was obtained from a human donor in a cohort sampled during active COVID-19. Specimen: peripheral blood. The chain's CDR3 is CASSEGGHVYGYTF. The CDR3 nucleotides read TGTGCCAGCAGTGAAGGGGGACATGTCTATGGCTACACCTTC.